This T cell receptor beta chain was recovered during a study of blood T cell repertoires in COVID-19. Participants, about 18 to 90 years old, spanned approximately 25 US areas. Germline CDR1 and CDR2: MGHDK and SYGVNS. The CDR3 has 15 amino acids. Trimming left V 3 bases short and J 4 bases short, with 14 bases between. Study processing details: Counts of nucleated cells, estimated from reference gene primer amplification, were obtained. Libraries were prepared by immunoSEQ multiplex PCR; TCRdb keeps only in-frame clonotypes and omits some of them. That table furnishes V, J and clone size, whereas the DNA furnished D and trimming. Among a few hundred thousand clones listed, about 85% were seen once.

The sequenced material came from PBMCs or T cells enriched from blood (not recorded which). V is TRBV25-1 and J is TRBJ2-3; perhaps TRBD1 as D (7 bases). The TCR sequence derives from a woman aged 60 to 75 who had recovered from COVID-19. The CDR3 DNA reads TGTGCCAGCAGTGACCCCAGGGGGAGGCCAGATACGCAGTATTTT. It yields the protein CASSDPRGRPDTQYF.